A selection of T cell receptor beta chains follows, all from one sample in a study of beta chain features in type 1 diabetes. Assay used: immunoSEQ multiplex PCR; TCRdb lists only in-frame clones, some missing. The sample shows about 170,000 clones, 7.8% of them seen only once. Sequencing input: central memory CD4+ T cells from blood. The receptor set was obtained from a woman in her forties with type 1 diabetes. The CDR3 runs from the conserved cysteine through the conserved F or W. Fields, in order: V gene, J gene, clone size, D gene, CDR3 DNA, CDR3 protein. D genes are given only for firm matches. Only some rows state a clone size, as once, few, many or a class for expanded clones.

TRBV11-2,TRBJ2-2,few,.,TGTGCCAGCACCCGACAGGGAGGAATCGGGGAGCTGTTTTTT,CASTRQGGIGELFF
TRBV28,TRBJ2-2,few,TRBD1,TGTGCCAGCAGACCCGGACAGGGCACCGGGGAGCTGTTTTTT,CASRPGQGTGELFF
TRBV28,TRBJ1-1,once,.,TGTGCCAGCAGTGCACCGGGACACCAGAACACTGAAGCTTTCTTT,CASSAPGHQNTEAFF
TRBV28,TRBJ1-1,.,.,TGTGCCAGCACAGAGGTGAACACTGAAGCTTTCTTT,CASTEVNTEAFF
TRBV18,TRBJ1-2,few,.,TGTGCCAGCTCACCAGGTCAGACTAACTATGGCTACACCTTC,CASSPGQTNYGYTF
TRBV2,TRBJ2-7,few,.,TGTGCCAGCAGACCGAGCTCCTACGAGCAGTACTTC,CASRPSSYEQYF
TRBV6-7,TRBJ1-1,few,.,TGTGCCAGCAGTTACGACGGGACTGAAGCTTTCTTT,CASSYDGTEAFF
TRBV14,TRBJ2-5,.,TRBD2,TGTGCCAGCAGCGGCCCTAGCGGGGGGAGATCGGCGACCCAGTACTTC,CASSGPSGGRSATQYF
TRBV2,TRBJ1-4,.,.,TGTGCCAGCAGGGCAAGTAGCCAACCTAATGAAAAACTGTTTTTT,CASRASSQPNEKLFF
TRBV2,TRBJ1-1,few,.,TGTGCCAGCAGTGATGACAGATTTGAAGCTTTCTTT,CASSDDRFEAFF
TRBV29-1,TRBJ1-5,few,TRBD1,TGCAGCGTTACCCAGGGGGCCGGCAATCAGCCCCAGCATTTT,CSVTQGAGNQPQHF
TRBV6-5,TRBJ1-2,few,.,TGTGCCAGCAGTTCCCCGGGTGGCTACACCTTC,CASSSPGGYTF
TRBV28,TRBJ1-3,.,.,TGTGCCAGCAGTCTCCTGGACAGTAGGAACACCATATATTTT,CASSLLDSRNTIYF
TRBV5-1,TRBJ2-7,few,TRBD1,TGCGCCAGCAGCTTGACAGGGGGGAGCTCCTACGAGCAGTACTTC,CASSLTGGSSYEQYF
TRBV7-2,TRBJ1-6,.,.,TGTGCCAGCAGCTTCGGCGGTAATTCACCCCTCCACTTT,CASSFGGNSPLHF
TRBV14,TRBJ2-7,.,.,TGTGCCAGCAGCCAAGATCTTTATTCCCCTAGCTACGAGCAGTACTTC,CASSQDLYSPSYEQYF
TRBV28,TRBJ2-7,few,TRBD1,TGTGCCAGCGGGGGACAGAACTCCTACGAGCAGTACTTC,CASGGQNSYEQYF
TRBV5-4,TRBJ2-3,.,.,TGTGCCAGCAGCTTGGGGGCGGGGGCCGCCGGAGATACGCAGTATTTT,CASSLGAGAAGDTQYF
TRBV11-2,TRBJ2-7,.,TRBD2,TGTGCCAGCAGCCCGGGGATAGCGGGACGGGAGCAGTACTTC,CASSPGIAGREQYF
TRBV7-3,TRBJ1-2,few,TRBD1,TGTGCCAGCAGCTCAAGTCTGACAGGGGCGGATGGCTACACCTTC,CASSSSLTGADGYTF
TRBV4-1,TRBJ2-1,many,TRBD1,TGCGCCAGCAGCCAAGGCAGGGGGAATGGCAATGAGCAGTTCTTC,CASSQGRGNGNEQFF
TRBV29-1,TRBJ2-3,many,.,TGCAGCATTGCAGTACAAGTAAACACAGATACGCAGTATTTT,CSIAVQVNTDTQYF
TRBV7-9,TRBJ2-3,few,TRBD2,TGTGCCAGCAGCTTCGGGCTAGCGGGAACTACAGATACGCAGTATTTT,CASSFGLAGTTDTQYF
TRBV5-4,TRBJ2-1,.,TRBD1,TGTGCCAGCAGCCAGGACAGGGTGTACACTAATGAGCAGTTCTTC,CASSQDRVYTNEQFF
TRBV5-6,TRBJ2-1,few,.,TGTGCCAGCAGCTTGACGATGTCGGGCAATGAGCAGTTCTTC,CASSLTMSGNEQFF
TRBV21-1,TRBJ1-5,.,.,TGTGCCCGGAGGCAGCCCCAGCATTTT,CARRQPQHF
TRBV28,TRBJ2-5,few,TRBD1,TGTGCCAGCAGTCCCGGGACAGGGGGGTTAGAGACCCAGTACTTC,CASSPGTGGLETQYF
TRBV29-1,TRBJ2-1,few,TRBD2,TGCAGCGCTGAACACCGTCTAGCGGGAGTAAATGAGCAGTTCTTC,CSAEHRLAGVNEQFF
TRBV7-3,TRBJ2-7,.,TRBD2,TGTGCCAGCAGTGAAGCGGGAGTAGGGCCCTACGAGCAGTACTTC,CASSEAGVGPYEQYF
TRBV28,TRBJ1-2,few,.,TGTGCCAGCAGTGGTACAGACTATGGCTACACCTTC,CASSGTDYGYTF
TRBV6-1,TRBJ2-5,few,TRBD2,TGTGCCAGCAGTGCGGGACTAGCGGGGAGGGAGACCCAGTACTTC,CASSAGLAGRETQYF
TRBV5-1,TRBJ2-1,few,TRBD2,TGCGCCAGCAGCTTGGATACCGGGACTAGCGGGAGATCCTACAATGAGCAGTTCTTC,CASSLDTGTSGRSYNEQFF
TRBV4-2,TRBJ1-1,.,.,TGTGCCAGCAGCCAAGATTTGGGCAGGGGCACTGAAGCTTTCTTT,CASSQDLGRGTEAFF
TRBV7-2,TRBJ1-1,.,.,TGTGCCAGCAGCTTAGAACGGGGCACTGAAGCTTTCTTT,CASSLERGTEAFF
TRBV6-5,TRBJ1-1,.,.,TGTGCCAGCAGTTACTCCAGGGGAGACACTGAAGCTTTCTTT,CASSYSRGDTEAFF
TRBV10-2,TRBJ1-2,many,.,TGCGCCAGCAGCGCACCGGACACCCCCTATGGCTACACCTTC,CASSAPDTPYGYTF
TRBV6-1,TRBJ2-7,many,TRBD2,TGTGCCAGCCCATCTAGCGGGAGGAACGAGCAGTACTTC,CASPSSGRNEQYF
TRBV11-2,TRBJ2-7,.,TRBD1,TGTGCCAGCAGCCCCGGACAGGTCGGCGAGCAGTACTTC,CASSPGQVGEQYF
TRBV14,TRBJ1-2,few,TRBD1,TGTGCCAGCAGCCCCAGGATACAGGGGAGATACACCTTC,CASSPRIQGRYTF
TRBV28,TRBJ2-1,.,.,TGTGCCAGCAGGGAGGTGGGAGAGGCGTACAATGAGCAGTTCTTC,CASREVGEAYNEQFF
TRBV5-4,TRBJ2-5,few,TRBD1,TGTGCCAGCAGCACTAGGACAGGGGAGGCAGAGACCCAGTACTTC,CASSTRTGEAETQYF
TRBV19,TRBJ1-5,.,.,TGTGCCAGTAGTATATCCCCGGGGTCCCCAGAGCCCCAGCATTTT,CASSISPGSPEPQHF
TRBV7-2,TRBJ1-1,.,.,TGTGCCAGCAGCTTACAGAACAGTTACACTGAAGCTTTCTTT,CASSLQNSYTEAFF
TRBV18,TRBJ1-2,many,.,TGTGCCAGCTCGCCCGGACGAACTAGCTATGGCTACACCTTC,CASSPGRTSYGYTF
TRBV7-8,TRBJ1-5,.,.,TGTGCCAGCAGCGATAGGAGATATAGCAATCAGCCCCAGCATTTT,CASSDRRYSNQPQHF
TRBV2,TRBJ2-7,few,TRBD1,TGTGCCAGCAGCGAGACAGGGCCCTCCCCGAACTACGAGCAGTACTTC,CASSETGPSPNYEQYF
TRBV15,TRBJ1-2,.,.,TGTGCCACCAGCCCCAGGCACCCTTACGGCTACACCTTC,CATSPRHPYGYTF
TRBV29-1,TRBJ2-5,.,TRBD2,TGCAGCGTGGGGTTAGCGGGTCGCGAGACCCAGTACTTC,CSVGLAGRETQYF
TRBV7-3,TRBJ2-1,.,TRBD1,TGTGCCAGCAGCCACAGCGACAGGGCCAATGAGCAGTTCTTC,CASSHSDRANEQFF
TRBV6-6,TRBJ1-1,.,.,TGTGCCAGCAAAGGGGAACAGGGCCCGAACACTGAAGCTTTCTTT,CASKGEQGPNTEAFF